This entry features one T cell receptor beta chain sequence. Sequencing used immunoSEQ multiplex PCR; TCRdb keeps in-frame clones, though not all of them. The sample carries approximately 83,000 clones, approximately 92% recorded once. The CDR3 extends over 17 amino acids. CDR1 and CDR2 (germline): GTSNPN, SVGIG (reference sequence). Between the trimmed V and J ends, which lost 2 bases and 2 bases, there was a span of 19 bases. This record belongs to a study of T cell changes during pregnancy in multiple sclerosis. Material: peripheral blood, obtained in the first trimester of pregnancy. The receptor was derived from a female donor with multiple sclerosis, enrolled in a pregnancy study. This rearrangement joins TRBV30 to TRBJ2-4, with no clear D. The CDR3 region has the DNA TGTGCCTGGAGTCGGGTCGGGTTTACGGCGCCCAAAAACATTCAGTACTTC. It specifies CAWSRVGFTAPKNIQYF.